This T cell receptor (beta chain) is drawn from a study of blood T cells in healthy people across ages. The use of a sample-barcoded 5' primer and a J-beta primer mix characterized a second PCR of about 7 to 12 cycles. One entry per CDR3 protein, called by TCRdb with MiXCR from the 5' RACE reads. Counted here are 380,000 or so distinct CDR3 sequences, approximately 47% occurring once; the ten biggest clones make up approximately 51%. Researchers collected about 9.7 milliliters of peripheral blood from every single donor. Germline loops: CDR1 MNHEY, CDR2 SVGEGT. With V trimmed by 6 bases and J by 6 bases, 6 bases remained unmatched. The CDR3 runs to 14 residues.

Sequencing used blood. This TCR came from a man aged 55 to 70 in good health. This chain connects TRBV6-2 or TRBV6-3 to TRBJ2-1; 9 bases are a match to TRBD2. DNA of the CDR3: TGTGCCAGCAGGGGGAGCGGGAGGATCAATGAGCAGTTCTTC. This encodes CASRGSGRINEQFF.